These 15 T cell receptor beta chains share one sample of origin, sequenced in a study of CD8+CD57+ T cells in acquired aplastic anemia. Genomic DNA constituted the template upon which TCR beta VDJ and CDR3 profiling was performed. TCRdb re-called the reads with MiXCR, one entry per CDR3 protein. This sample yields approximately 380,000 distinct CDR3 sequences, of which about two thirds are seen a single time; approximately 4% belongs to the top ten. Sequenced material: sorted CD4+, CD8+, or CD8+CD57+ T cells (not recorded which) from PBMCs. These receptor sequences come from a human donor in good health, serving as a control.

This clonotype was counted once. The DNA is left out, because the CDR3 cannot be placed on it with certainty; the CDR3 is given as TCRdb lists it. The J gene is TRBJ2-7, the V gene TRBV9. In germline, CDR1 is SGDLS, CDR2 YYNGEE. The CDR3 spans 14 amino acids, including both terminal residues. CDR3: CASSFRSGYTFGYF.

In its sample, this clonotype was seen once. The chain recombines TRBV20-1 with TRBJ1-5; no reliable D call. Germline CDR1 and CDR2: DFQATT and SNEGSKA (reference sequence). V shed 3 bases and J shed 11 bases, with 17 bases lying between them. The CDR3 length is 13 residues. The CDR3 loop is CSARGRLNTAQHF. The DNA of the CDR3 is TGCAGTGCTAGGGGTCGGTTGAACACTGCCCAGCATTTT.

The chain links TRBV5-6 to TRBJ1-2; D is uncertain. This CDR3 comprises 12 residues. Germline assignment: CDR1 SGHDT and CDR2 YYEEEE. Trimming took 6 bases from V and 6 from J, leaving 12 bases between them. DNA for the CDR3: TGTGCCAGCACCTTCAGCACAGATGGCTACACCTTC. Translating gives CASTFSTDGYTF. The full variable domain, completed using reference TRBV5-6 and TRBJ1-2, is DAGVTQSPTHLIKTRGQQVTLRCSPKSGHDTVSWYQQALGQGPQFIFQYYEEEERQRGNFPDRFSGHQFPNYSSELNVNALLLGDSALYLCASTFSTDGYTFGSGTRLTVV.

As to this clonotype: A read error may account for a junction end that differs from germline. The chain employs TRBV2 and TRBJ2-5; D unresolved. The CDR3 length is 11 residues. Germline V lookup: CDR1 SNHLY, CDR2 FYNNEI. DNA of the CDR3: TGTGCCTGTACAAAACAAACGACCAAGTACTTC. Translated, it gives CACTKQTTKYF.

The chain joins TRBV5-1 to TRBJ2-5; D gene ambiguous. The V and J ends lost 4 bases and 13 bases respectively, with 17 bases between them. Germline-derived CDR1 and CDR2 are SGHRS and YFSETQ. The CDR3 has 12 amino acids. The CDR3 nucleotides are TGCGCCAGCAGCCTAAGGACGGACGCTTCGTACTTC. Translated, it gives CASSLRTDASYF. Looking up the rest from reference TRBV5-1 and TRBJ2-5 gives the full variable domain: KAGVTQTPRYLIKTRGQQVTLSCSPISGHRSVSWYQQTPGQGLQFLFEYFSETQRNKGNFPGRFSGRQFSNSRSEMNVSTLELGDSALYLCASSLRTDASYFGPGTRLLVL.

J is TRBJ1-4 and V is TRBV6-4, with 7 positions matching TRBD1. The CDR3 extends over 14 amino acids. V shed 4 bases, J shed 5 bases, and the junction held 4 bases outside the gene matches. The germline V gene has CDR1 MRHNA and CDR2 SNTAGT. CDR3 DNA: TGTGCCAGCAGTGGGGACAGAGTAAATGAAAAACTGTTTTTT. Protein: CASSGDRVNEKLFF.

The genes are TRBV20-1 and TRBJ2-6; TRBD2 might be the D (5 bases). Trimming removed 6 bases at V and 2 bases at J, with 14 bases between. Per germline, CDR1 DFQATT and CDR2 SNEGSKA (reference sequence). This CDR3 is built from 15 residues. This chain's CDR3 is CSASIAGTGANVLTF. The CDR3 nucleotides read TGCAGTGCCAGCATCGCCGGGACTGGGGCCAACGTCCTGACTTTC.

The chain couples TRBV2 to TRBJ1-5, with 11 bases that match TRBD1. CDR3 length equals 15 residues. Trimming cost V 8 bases and J 5 bases; bases outside gene matches: 8. Germline V gene sequence: CDR1 SNHLY, CDR2 FYNNEI. For the CDR3, the DNA is TGTGCCAGCTCGGTGGACAGGGGGCAATATCAGCCCCAGCATTTT. It specifies CASSVDRGQYQPQHF.

Remarks on this clonotype: One end of the junction does not line up with germline, which may come from a read error. This chain links TRBV9 with TRBJ1-3, with TRBD1 identical over 8 bases. The germline CDR1 and CDR2 sequences are SGDLS and YYNGEE. The CDR3 has 18 residues. CDR3: CASSPSGGTGYSGSTIYF. The CDR3 DNA reads as TGTGCCAGCAGCCCTAGTGGGGGGACAGGCTACTCTGGAAGCACCATATATTTT.

The V call is TRBV7-2, the J call TRBJ1-2, with 10 bases that match TRBD1. J gave up 8 bases and V 5 bases, and 5 bases lay outside the gene matches. The CDR3 has 13 amino acids. Per the germline V gene, CDR1 is SGHTA and CDR2 is FQGNSA. The CDR3, as DNA: TGTGCCAGCAGCCACGGACAGGGGGGAGGCTACACCTTC. Its translation: CASSHGQGGGYTF.

This clonotype has ten or more counts. The gene calls are TRBV7-6 and TRBJ2-5; 9 bases line up with TRBD1. The junction had 9 bases not matched to a gene; V was cut back by 5 bases and J by 2 bases. CDR3 size: 16 residues. Per the germline V gene, CDR1 is SGHVS and CDR2 is FNYEAQ. CDR3 sequence: CASSDPAGTGQETQYF. DNA for the CDR3: TGTGCCAGCAGCGACCCGGCCGGGACAGGGCAAGAGACCCAGTACTTC. The whole variable domain, remainder taken from reference TRBV7-6 and TRBJ2-5, is GAGVSQSPRYKVTKRGQDVALRCDPISGHVSLYWYRQALGQGPEFLTYFNYEAQQDKSGLPNDRFSAERPEGSISTLTIQRTEQRDSAMYRCASSDPAGTGQETQYFGPGTRLLVL.

The chain uses TRBV9 and TRBJ2-3, with D uncertain. Trimming removed 4 bases at V and 1 base at J, with 10 bases between. Germline CDR1 reads SGDLS; CDR2 reads YYNGEE. This CDR3 spans 14 amino acids. The CDR3, as DNA: TGTGCCAGCAGCCCGAGTTTACGCACAGATACGCAGTATTTT. Protein product: CASSPSLRTDTQYF.

This rearrangement joins TRBV7-2 to TRBJ2-1; D is ambiguous. The germline V gene encodes CDR1 SGHTA and CDR2 FQGNSA. The CDR3 covers 15 residues. V lost 5 bases to trimming and J lost 15 bases, with 26 bases between them. The CDR3 loop is CASSRGFYEQYFRFF. Written as DNA, the CDR3 is TGTGCCAGCAGCCGTGGGTTCTACGAGCAGTACTTCCGGTTCTTC.

The chain carries TRBV4-3 and TRBJ1-2; TRBD1 matches at 7 bases. Germline V gene data show CDR1 as LGHNA and CDR2 as YSLEER. The CDR3 is 15 amino acids. V gave up 4 bases and J gave up 4 bases; unmatched junction bases: 9. For the CDR3, the DNA is TGCGCCAGCAGCCCCGGTCAGGGACAGCTCTATGGCTACACCTTC. Its translation is CASSPGQGQLYGYTF.

The J gene is TRBJ2-7, the V gene TRBV10-3, with 10 bases that match TRBD2. With V trimmed by 10 bases and J by 0 bases, 6 bases remained unmatched. From germline, CDR1 is ENHRY and CDR2 SYGVKD. The CDR3 extends over 14 amino acids. CDR3 amino acids: CASRPSGGSYEQYF. The CDR3 nucleotides read TGTGCCAGCAGGCCTAGCGGGGGCTCCTACGAGCAGTACTTC.